The rows below give T cell receptor beta chains drawn from one sample of a study of T-cell memory formation after mild COVID-19. TCRdb ran MiXCR on the 5' RACE reads and lists one entry per CDR3 protein. The sample records around 410,000 distinct CDR3 sequences, less than 25% being singletons. What was sequenced was PBMCs or a T cell subset sorted from them (not recorded which). The source is an adult woman who had mild COVID-19 (a few samples of this study predate the infection). Cell type and time point are not known. Each CDR3 is given with its conserved first and last residue. A D gene is named only where the DNA matches it firmly. Clone size is shown for a subset of rows, as once, few, many or a class of expanded clone.

clone_size j_call d_call v_call cdr3_aa cdr3_nt
NA TRBJ2-3 NA TRBV14 CASSQAGPTDTQYF TGTGCCAGCAGCCAGGCGGGACCCACAGATACGCAGTATTTT
NA TRBJ1-2 NA TRBV12-3/TRBV12-4 CASSPASGPRGGYTF TGTGCCAGCAGTCCGGCTTCCGGGCCCCGAGGGGGCTACACCTTC
NA TRBJ2-7 TRBD1 TRBV12-3/TRBV12-4 CASSTRQGDPYEQYF TGTGCCAGCAGTACGAGACAGGGGGACCCTTACGAGCAGTACTTC
NA TRBJ1-4 NA TRBV14 CASIRDLNEKLFF TGTGCCAGCATTCGGGACCTAAATGAAAAACTGTTTTTT
few TRBJ2-7 NA TRBV11-3 CASSPHQTGRSYEQYF TGTGCCAGCAGCCCCCACCAGACCGGACGCTCCTACGAGCAGTACTTC
few TRBJ2-5 NA TRBV7-2 CASSFGGWVPGTQYF TGTGCCAGCAGCTTCGGGGGTTGGGTACCGGGGACCCAGTACTTC
many TRBJ1-1 NA TRBV12-3/TRBV12-4 CASSPLGGANTEAFF TGTGCCAGCAGCCCCTTGGGGGGGGCGAACACTGAAGCTTTCTTT
NA TRBJ2-1 NA TRBV27 CASSGRDGPYNEQFF TGTGCCAGCAGTGGAAGGGACGGACCCTACAATGAGCAGTTCTTC
few TRBJ2-7 TRBD2 TRBV14 CASARAGGPNEQYF TGTGCCAGCGCGAGGGCGGGAGGGCCAAACGAGCAGTACTTC
NA TRBJ2-1 TRBD2 TRBV29-1 CSVEDRGGRSSYNEQFF TGCAGCGTTGAAGATCGGGGGGGACGTAGCTCCTACAATGAGCAGTTCTTC
NA TRBJ2-7 NA TRBV7-6 CASSSDREGYEQYF TGTGCCAGCAGCTCGGACAGAGAAGGCTACGAGCAGTACTTC
NA TRBJ2-2 NA TRBV7-6 CASSLVLGAGELFF TGTGCCAGCAGCTTAGTTCTGGGGGCCGGGGAGCTGTTTTTT
few TRBJ2-2 NA TRBV6-1 CASSEIGDTGELFF TGTGCCAGCAGTGAAATAGGAGACACCGGGGAGCTGTTTTTT
few TRBJ2-5 TRBD1 TRBV5-1 CASSRSGGWETQYF TGCGCCAGCAGTCGATCAGGGGGATGGGAGACCCAGTACTTC
NA TRBJ1-5 NA TRBV29-1 CSVVSQGGYNQPQHF TGCAGCGTTGTTAGCCAGGGTGGGTACAATCAGCCCCAGCATTTT
few TRBJ2-7 NA TRBV4-1 CASSRTTGSYEQYF TGCGCCAGCAGCCGCACGACAGGTTCCTACGAGCAGTACTTC
NA TRBJ1-3 NA TRBV3-1 CASSQDQRLSVISGNTIYF TGTGCCAGCAGCCAAGACCAACGTTTGTCAGTGATCTCTGGAAACACCATATATTTT
NA TRBJ2-2 TRBD1 TRBV30 CAWTGQAKSGELFF TGTGCCTGGACCGGACAGGCTAAATCGGGGGAGCTGTTTTTT
few TRBJ2-7 NA TRBV20-1 CSATGIGTGSYEQYF TGCAGTGCTACTGGGATTGGGACGGGCTCCTACGAGCAGTACTTC
few TRBJ1-1 NA TRBV12-3/TRBV12-4 CASSIGQWDFNTEAFF TGTGCCAGCAGTATAGGACAGTGGGACTTCAACACTGAAGCTTTCTTT
NA TRBJ2-1 TRBD2 TRBV5-1 CASSLDASGGPHEQFF TGCGCCAGCAGCTTGGATGCTAGCGGGGGGCCCCATGAGCAGTTCTTC
NA TRBJ2-1 TRBD1 TRBV24-1 CATSDPAGGDYNEQFF TGTGCCACCAGTGACCCTGCAGGGGGCGATTACAATGAGCAGTTCTTC
few TRBJ1-1 NA TRBV3-1 CASSQKRWTEAFF TGTGCCAGCAGCCAAAAAAGGTGGACTGAAGCTTTCTTT
few TRBJ1-1 TRBD1 TRBV12-3/TRBV12-4 CASSLGDRRTNTEAFF TGTGCCAGCAGTTTAGGGGACAGGAGAACTAACACTGAAGCTTTCTTT
NA TRBJ2-7 TRBD2 TRBV3-1 CASSTFASGRSHEQYF TGTGCCAGCAGCACCTTCGCTAGCGGGAGGTCCCACGAGCAGTACTTC
NA TRBJ2-1 TRBD2 TRBV20-1 CSASTSGRSDEQFF TGCAGTGCTAGTACTAGCGGGAGGTCGGATGAGCAGTTCTTC
few TRBJ2-2 TRBD1 TRBV24-1 CATGTGGRTGELFF TGTGCCACAGGGACAGGGGGCCGGACCGGGGAGCTGTTTTTT
few TRBJ1-4 NA TRBV11-3 CASSLTGYGEKLFF TGTGCCAGCAGCCTCACAGGGTACGGTGAAAAACTGTTTTTT
NA TRBJ1-4 NA TRBV5-1 CASSSTGQINEKLFF TGCGCCAGCAGCTCAACCGGACAGATTAATGAAAAACTGTTTTTT
NA TRBJ2-2 NA TRBV11-2 CASSLTEGWELFF TGTGCCAGCAGCTTAACTGAGGGGTGGGAGCTGTTTTTT
NA TRBJ2-2 TRBD2 TRBV9 CASSSPTPQSQTSGRKTGELFF TGTGCCAGCAGCTCCCCCACCCCCCAATCTCAGACTAGCGGGAGGAAAACCGGGGAGCTGTTTTTT
NA TRBJ2-7 NA TRBV5-1 CASSFGSGPDYEQYF TGCGCCAGCAGCTTCGGTTCAGGGCCAGACTACGAGCAGTACTTC
NA TRBJ1-1 NA TRBV12-3/TRBV12-4 CASSWGHGNTEAFF TGTGCCAGCAGCTGGGGACATGGGAACACTGAAGCTTTCTTT
NA TRBJ2-3 NA TRBV30 CAWNYGSTDTQYF TGTGCCTGGAACTACGGCAGCACAGATACGCAGTATTTT
NA TRBJ2-7 TRBD2 TRBV4-2 CASSQEASGISYEQYF TGTGCCAGCAGCCAAGAGGCTAGCGGTATCTCCTACGAGCAGTACTTC
few TRBJ2-1 NA TRBV24-1 CATSDSATLSSQFF TGTGCCACCAGTGATTCAGCGACTTTATCTTCGCAGTTCTTC
NA TRBJ1-1 NA TRBV30 CAWRSSGARGTEAFF TGTGCCTGGCGTTCCTCAGGGGCTAGGGGAACTGAAGCTTTCTTT
few TRBJ2-7 TRBD1 TRBV14 CASSLPGTGKQYF TGTGCCAGCAGCCTCCCGGGGACAGGGAAGCAGTACTTC
few TRBJ2-3 NA TRBV20-1 CSAREPSGTDTQYF TGCAGTGCTAGAGAGCCTAGCGGCACAGATACGCAGTATTTT
few TRBJ2-2 NA TRBV9 CASMRDTGELFF TGTGCCAGCATGAGAGACACCGGGGAGCTGTTTTTT
few TRBJ2-2 TRBD1 TRBV24-1 CATRGQVTGELFF TGTGCCACCAGGGGACAGGTCACCGGGGAGCTGTTTTTT
few TRBJ2-3 TRBD2 TRBV6-6 CASSTGTSGRFNTQYF TGTGCCAGCAGCACCGGGACTAGCGGGAGGTTTAATACGCAGTATTTT